Presented here are 28 T cell receptor beta chains from one specimen sequenced in a study of blood T cells in healthy people across ages. It was with a sample-barcoded 5' primer and a J-beta primer mix that a second PCR of roughly 6 to 12 cycles was run. TCRdb reprocessed the 5' RACE reads with MiXCR, giving one entry per CDR3 protein. The sample lists roughly 800,000 distinct CDR3 sequences, roughly 25% occurring once. These data were also filed under a second study, of T cells of mothers and their children.

Material: blood. The receptors here all came from a boy aged 5 to 17 in good health.

The CDR3 nucleotides read TGTGCCAGCAGCCCAGGGGTTCGTGCTTTCTTT. Translating it yields CASSPGVRAFF. The chain uses TRBV25-1 and TRBJ1-1; TRBD1 is a possible D gene (6 bases). The CDR3 spans 11 residues. V shed 6 bases and J shed 11 bases, with 13 bases lying between them. Germline values: CDR1 MGHDK, CDR2 SYGVNS.

J is TRBJ2-5 and V is TRBV20-1, with TRBD2 matching 12 bases. V was pared by 1 base and J by 5 bases, with 8 bases of the junction left unmatched. This CDR3 spans 16 amino acids. Germline-derived CDR1 and CDR2 are DFQATT and SNEGSKA (reference sequence). CDR3 in DNA: TGCAGTGCTAGAGGACTAGCGGGAGTCAAAAGGGAGACCCAGTACTTC. Translated, it gives CSARGLAGVKRETQYF.

The CDR3 DNA follows: TGTGCCACCCAAGATTTAACTGCCTACGAGCAGTACTTC. Protein product: CATQDLTAYEQYF. V gene TRBV2 combines with J gene TRBJ2-7; D ambiguous. The V end was cut by 10 bases, the J end by 2 bases, with 15 bases between. Germline loops: CDR1 SNHLY, CDR2 FYNNEI. The length of the CDR3 is 13 residues.

The chain is built from TRBV18 and TRBJ1-5; D unresolved. Germline CDR1 is KGHSH and CDR2 is LQKENI. Between the trimmed V and J ends, which lost 5 bases and 0 bases, there was a span of 14 bases. The CDR3 has 16 amino acids. Written as DNA, the CDR3 is TGTGCCAGCTCATCGACGGCGTATTATAGCAATCAGCCCCAGCATTTT. Translation gives CASSSTAYYSNQPQHF.

This chain joins TRBV28 and TRBJ1-2; the D is unclear. V gave up 7 bases and J gave up 4 bases, with 13 bases separating them. CDR1 and CDR2 (germline): MDHEN, SYDVKM. The CDR3 covers 13 residues. The CDR3 here is CASTLTKTYGYTF. As DNA, the CDR3 is TGTGCCAGCACGCTGACAAAGACCTATGGCTACACCTTC.

This chain joins TRBV5-1 and TRBJ2-1, with TRBD2 identical over 7 bases. The CDR3 length is 16 residues. Germline assignment: CDR1 SGHRS and CDR2 YFSETQ. The trim removed 4 bases at V and 4 bases at J, leaving 11 bases unmatched. CDR3 DNA sequence: TGCGCCAGCAGCCCCCTTCAGCGGGACGGTTACAATGAGCAGTTCTTC. It is translated as CASSPLQRDGYNEQFF.

In this sample, this clonotype turned up a few times. This CDR3 reads CASSWEGLITGELFF. The CDR3 DNA sequence: TGCGCCAGCAGCTGGGAGGGACTGATCACCGGGGAGCTGTTTTTT. The gene calls are TRBV5-1 and TRBJ2-2; 7 positions agree with TRBD2. Germline V CDR1 and CDR2: SGHRS, YFSETQ. The V gene end was trimmed by 3 bases and the J gene end by 4 bases; junction bases not matched to a gene: 6. The CDR3 sequence is 15 residues long.

This clonotype turned up a few times. The V gene is TRBV20-1, the J gene TRBJ1-5, with TRBD1 as a possible D gene (6 bases). The CDR3 loop spans 12 amino acids. Trimming pared 8 bases from V and 4 bases from J, leaving 12 bases between. Germline loops: CDR1 DFQATT, CDR2 SNEGSKA (reference sequence). CDR3 amino acids: CSTKGGNQPQHF. The CDR3 DNA sequence: TGCAGTACGAAGGGGGGAAATCAGCCCCAGCATTTT.

The table lists this clonotype with a few counts. The rearrangement joins TRBV11-2 to TRBJ1-4; TRBD1 is a possible D gene (5 bases). The CDR3 consists of 18 residues. V shed 0 bases and J shed 8 bases, with 22 bases lying between them. The V gene's germline CDR1 is SGHAT and CDR2 FQNNGV. The CDR3 is CASSLDEVVRRAGEKLFF. The CDR3 coding sequence is TGTGCCAGCAGCTTAGACGAGGTTGTCCGCAGGGCTGGAGAAAAACTGTTTTTT.

This clonotype was picked up one time. The chain uses TRBV5-5 and TRBJ2-1, with 7 bases identical to TRBD2. This CDR3 spans 14 amino acids. The germline gives CDR1 SGHKS, CDR2 YYEKEE (reference sequence). V dropped 0 bases and J dropped 8; count of bases not matched to a gene: 5. This CDR3 is CASSLVAGRDEQFF. DNA of the CDR3: TGTGCCAGCAGCTTGGTTGCGGGGAGGGATGAGCAGTTCTTC.

Only a few counts were recorded for this clonotype. The rearrangement joins TRBV5-5 to TRBJ2-5; D is perhaps TRBD2 (6 bases). The CDR3 runs to 16 residues. V shed 4 bases and J shed 0 bases, with 16 bases lying between them. The V gene's germline CDR1 is SGHKS and CDR2 YYEKEE (reference sequence). The CDR3 region is CASSAGTAGYQETQYF. The CDR3 nucleotides read TGTGCCAGCAGCGCCGGGACTGCGGGGTACCAAGAGACCCAGTACTTC.

This sequence joins TRBV19 and TRBJ2-1; maybe TRBD2 (5 bases). Germline CDR1 LNHDA, CDR2 SQIVND (reference sequence). The V end was cut by 5 bases, the J end by 3 bases, with 14 bases between. The CDR3 spans 15 residues. The CDR3 loop reads CASSAAGMVYNEQFF. The DNA for the CDR3 is TGTGCCAGTAGTGCCGCGGGTATGGTCTACAATGAGCAGTTCTTC.

This chain links TRBV3-1 with TRBJ2-1; 15 nucleotides agree with TRBD2. Germline-derived CDR1 and CDR2 are LGHDT and YNNKEL (reference sequence). The CDR3 runs 16 residues. V dropped 6 bases and J dropped 7; count of bases not matched to a gene: 7. The CDR3 DNA reads as TGTGCCAGCAGAAGGACTAGCGGGGGGGCCATGAATGAGCAGTTCTTC. This encodes CASRRTSGGAMNEQFF.

This clonotype was detected a few times. CDR3 in DNA: TGTGCCAGCAGCCGAACAGGTGTAGGCACTGAAGCTTTCTTT. Its translation is CASSRTGVGTEAFF. This chain uses TRBV12-3 or TRBV12-4 with TRBJ1-1, with D possibly matching TRBD1 (5 bases). The CDR3 runs to 14 residues. V was pared by 6 bases and J by 4 bases, with 15 bases between.

The chain is built from TRBV6-1 and TRBJ2-4; no definite D call. In germline, CDR1 is MNHNS, CDR2 SASEGT. The CDR3 has 16 amino acids. V lost 2 bases to trimming and J lost 3 bases, with 14 bases between them. CDR3 sequence: CASSETWGPVKNIQYF. In DNA, the CDR3 is TGTGCCAGCAGTGAAACATGGGGTCCGGTCAAAAACATTCAGTACTTC.

This clonotype was counted once. The chain's CDR3 is CASSLNPGQGVNEQYF. For the CDR3, the DNA is TGTGCCAGCAGCTTAAATCCGGGACAGGGGGTTAACGAGCAGTACTTC. This rearrangement joins TRBV11-2 to TRBJ2-7; the match to TRBD1 covers 11 bases. There are 16 residues in the CDR3. Germline V lookup: CDR1 SGHAT, CDR2 FQNNGV. V shed 2 bases, J shed 5 bases, and the junction held 8 bases outside the gene matches.

This clonotype came up a few times. The CDR3 region is CASSPPTRYNEQFF. The CDR3 bases are TGTGCCAGCTCACCACCGACCAGGTACAATGAGCAGTTCTTC. The chain combines TRBV18 with TRBJ2-5; D unclear. With the DNA end fitting TRBJ2-1 better, the J assignment may be wrong. The CDR3 length is 14 residues. Germline V gene sequence: CDR1 KGHSH, CDR2 LQKENI.

This chain joins TRBV20-1 and TRBJ2-4; D possibly corresponds to TRBD2 (7 bases). The CDR3 has 13 residues. Germline values: CDR1 DFQATT, CDR2 SNEGSKA (reference sequence). Trimming took off 2 bases at V and 11 bases at J, with 16 bases between the two ends. CDR3 sequence (DNA): TGCAGTGCTAGACCGGGCGGGGGCCCCGTTCAGTACTTC. Translation: CSARPGGGPVQYF.

The sample holds a few counts of this clonotype. At one end the junction does not follow the germline gene, possibly because of a read error. V usage is TRBV6-6 and J usage is TRBJ1-4; 7 nucleotides line up with TRBD1. Germline V CDR1 and CDR2: MNHNY, SVGAGI (reference sequence). This CDR3 region has 11 residues. CDR3 in amino acids: CASSPSGQAVF. The CDR3 DNA reads as TGTGCCAGCAGTCCCTCCGGACAGGCTGTTTTT.

This clonotype showed up just once. Mismatch with germline at one junction end may stem from a read error. V gene TRBV5-4 combines with J gene TRBJ2-3; a weak D match, TRBD1 (5 bases). Germline assignment: CDR1 SGHNT and CDR2 YYREEE (reference sequence). The CDR3 spans 15 residues. The CDR3 sequence: CASSDRESQTDAQYF. In DNA, the CDR3 is TGTGCCAGCAGCGACCGAGAAAGCCAGACAGATGCGCAGTATTTT.

This clonotype was detected only once. The rearrangement uses TRBV21-1 and TRBJ1-2. TRBV21-1 is described as a pseudogene. The CDR3 loop spans 12 amino acids. The CDR3: CASSKVGYGYTF. CDR3 sequence (DNA): TGTGCCAGCAGCAAAGTGGGTTATGGCTACACCTTC.

This clonotype was seen a handful of times. The chain combines TRBV7-2 with TRBJ2-7; TRBD2 matches 10 bases. Germline-derived CDR1 and CDR2 are SGHTA and FQGNSA. Trimming removed 5 bases from V and 0 bases from J; junction bases left unmatched: 10. There are 17 residues in the CDR3. In DNA, the CDR3 is TGTGCCAGCAGCATGGGGTCTAGCGGGGGAATCTCCTACGAGCAGTACTTC. This gives the protein CASSMGSSGGISYEQYF.

This chain links TRBV7-9 with TRBJ2-3; 10 bases are a match to TRBD2. Germline trimming cut 2 bases from V and 4 bases from J; bases unmatched to any gene: 12. Per the germline V gene, CDR1 is SEHNR and CDR2 is FQNEAQ (reference sequence). There are 18 residues in the CDR3. The CDR3 nucleotides are TGTGCCAGCAGCTTACCGGCTAGCGGGGGTAGGTCCCCAGATACGCAGTATTTT. Protein sequence: CASSLPASGGRSPDTQYF.

In this sample, this clonotype turned up a few times. Sequence at one end of the junction differs from germline and may be a read error. The chain joins TRBV30 to TRBJ2-7, with D perhaps assigned TRBD1 or TRBD2 (5 bases each). The CDR3 totals 15 residues. CDR1 and CDR2 (germline): GTSNPN, SVGIG (reference sequence). The CDR3 region is CAWSVLKGTSHEQHF. CDR3 sequence (DNA): TGTGCCTGGAGTGTACTGAAGGGGACGAGTCACGAGCAGCACTTC.

V usage is TRBV28 and J usage is TRBJ2-4, with 7 positions matching TRBD2. The CDR3 runs to 13 residues. Germline CDR1 reads MDHEN; CDR2 reads SYDVKM. V lost 5 bases to trimming and J lost 5 bases; unmatched junction nucleotides: 3. The CDR3: CASSLAAENIQYF. The CDR3 DNA reads as TGTGCCAGCAGTCTAGCGGCAGAAAACATTCAGTACTTC.

V is TRBV27 and J is TRBJ2-6, with D perhaps matching TRBD1 or TRBD2 (5 bases each). Trimming cost V 4 bases and J 3 bases, with 10 bases left between them. The length of the CDR3 is 15 residues. Germline CDR1 and CDR2: MNHEY and SMNVEV (reference sequence). The CDR3 loop reads CASSSVGVGANVLTF. CDR3 coding DNA: TGTGCCAGCAGTTCTGTGGGGGTTGGGGCCAACGTCCTGACTTTC.

V is TRBV20-1 and J is TRBJ2-5; 11 positions match TRBD2. V lost 4 bases to trimming and J lost 1 base; unmatched junction nucleotides: 2. Per germline, CDR1 DFQATT and CDR2 SNEGSKA (reference sequence). The CDR3 contains 14 residues. The CDR3 spells CSAKGLAAQETQYF. The CDR3 bases are TGCAGTGCTAAGGGACTAGCGGCCCAAGAGACCCAGTACTTC.

This chain links TRBV29-1 with TRBJ2-1, with 8 bases that match TRBD2. The CDR3 consists of 16 residues. Germline CDR1 SQVTM, CDR2 ANQGSEA. With V trimmed by 5 bases and J by 7 bases, 16 bases remained unmatched. CDR3 in amino acids: CSVQAGGAGAWNEQFF. In nucleotides, the CDR3 is TGCAGCGTTCAAGCCGGGGGAGCGGGGGCGTGGAATGAGCAGTTCTTC.